This T cell receptor (beta chain) was captured in a study of cytomegalovirus exposure and HLA in healthy donors. Looking at the study overall: Earlier findings included about 120 million unique TCR beta sequences obtained from 150 million to 200 million T cells.

Turning to this clone: Its target is unknown.

PCR used 60 Vbeta primers and 13 Jbeta primers. Method: immunoSEQ multiplex PCR; TCRdb's copy keeps in-frame clones and lacks some. The data contain 200,000 to 250,000 clones, 70% to 90% of them singletons. Trimming left V 0 bases short and J 0 bases short, with 3 bases between. The germline CDR1 and CDR2 sequences are PRHDT and FYEKMQ (reference sequence). The CDR3 is 13 amino acids. Study outcomes and limitations: An Asian-associated ancestry cluster reportedly showed fewer N-insertions than the roughly 670-donor mean in a later analysis. CMV serostatus was the only recorded immune exposure for donors.

The donors, nominally healthy at sampling, likely had unrecorded immune exposures. The gene calls are TRBV13 and TRBJ2-7; D uncertain. The TCR sequence derives from a man under 40 in good health and CMV-seronegative. Specimen: PBMCs. The CDR3 DNA is TGTGCCAGCAGCTTAGGCAGCTCCTACGAGCAGTACTTC. This codes for CASSLGSSYEQYF.